The next 7 T cell receptor beta chains were all read from a single sample in a study of radiotherapy plus CTLA-4 blockade in lung cancer. Profiling relied on immunoSEQ multiplex PCR, and the TCRdb table lists in-frame clones only, not all of them. The repertoire holds some 73,000 clones, with just under 75% as singletons. Source: peripheral blood, taken from a patient treated with radiotherapy plus ipilimumab. These receptors all come from a human donor with non-small cell lung cancer whose response to radiotherapy plus ipilimumab could not be evaluated.

The rearrangement joins TRBV9 to TRBJ2-3, with a weak D call TRBD2 (6 bases). This CDR3 has 17 amino acids. Trimming took off 1 base at V and 0 bases at J, with 15 bases between the two ends. The germline V gene encodes CDR1 SGDLS and CDR2 YYNGEE. The CDR3 is CASSVYPGLASTDTQYF. The CDR3 DNA follows: TGTGCCAGCAGCGTATACCCGGGGCTAGCGAGCACAGATACGCAGTATTTT. The entire variable domain, with the rest obtained from reference TRBV9 and TRBJ2-3, is as follows: DSGVTQTPKHLITATGQRVTLRCSPRSGDLSVYWYQQSLDQGLQFLIQYYNGEERAKGNILERFSAQQFPDLHSELNLSSLELGDSALYFCASSVYPGLASTDTQYFGPGTRLTVL.

The chain links TRBV11-3 to TRBJ1-1, with D maybe TRBD1 (5 bases). The V end was cut by 0 bases, the J end by 3 bases, with 17 bases between. CDR1 is SGHNT and CDR2 is YENEEA in the germline V gene. The length of the CDR3 is 17 residues. The CDR3 sequence: CASSLDGVGALDTEAFF. CDR3 DNA sequence: TGTGCCAGCAGCTTAGATGGAGTTGGGGCTTTGGACACTGAAGCTTTCTTT. Filled out from reference TRBV11-3 and TRBJ1-1, the complete variable domain reads EAGVVQSPRYKIIEKKQPVAFWCNPISGHNTLYWYLQNLGQGPELLIRYENEEAVDDSQLPKDRFSAERLKGVDSTLKIQPAELGDSAVYLCASSLDGVGALDTEAFFGQGTRLTVV.

This chain links TRBV6-5 with TRBJ2-7; 9 positions agree with TRBD1. The V and J ends lost 4 bases and 5 bases, in that order; junction bases with no gene match: 9. CDR3 size: 15 residues. Germline CDR1 is MNHEY and CDR2 is SVGAGI. The CDR3 sequence: CASSSPGQGWHEQYF. The CDR3 DNA sequence: TGTGCCAGCAGTTCCCCGGGACAGGGATGGCACGAGCAGTACTTC.

The V and J genes are TRBV5-1 and TRBJ2-7, with 9 bases lining up with TRBD2. CDR1 is SGHRS and CDR2 is YFSETQ in the germline V gene. Trimming at V came to 0 bases and at J to 2 bases, leaving 3 bases not matched to a gene. This CDR3 has 15 amino acids. The CDR3 reads CASSLGLAATYEQYF. The CDR3 coding sequence is TGCGCCAGCAGCTTGGGACTAGCGGCCACCTACGAGCAGTACTTC.

J is TRBJ1-2 and V is TRBV4-1, with D possibly matching TRBD1 (6 bases). Trimming shortened V by 0 bases and J by 4 bases, and 12 bases separated the two germline ends. Germline lookup yields CDR1 MGHRA and CDR2 YSYEKL. The CDR3 extends over 15 amino acids. CDR3 sequence (DNA): TGCGCCAGCAGCCAAGATCAGGGGATTGCCTATGGCTACACCTTC. This encodes CASSQDQGIAYGYTF.

V usage is TRBV5-1 and J usage is TRBJ1-3; 8 bases map to TRBD1. Germline loops: CDR1 SGHRS, CDR2 YFSETQ. The CDR3 sequence is 14 residues long. With V trimmed by 2 bases and J by 4 bases, 2 bases remained unmatched. CDR3 nucleotide sequence: TGCGCCAGCAGCTTACAGGGGGGCGGAAACACCATATATTTT. Amino acid sequence: CASSLQGGGNTIYF.

CDR3 residues: CASSEEEFGTGELFF. The CDR3 nucleotides read TGCGCCAGCAGTGAGGAGGAGTTTGGCACCGGGGAGCTGTTTTTT. This rearrangement joins TRBV10-1 to TRBJ2-2, with no clear D. Per the germline V gene, CDR1 is WNHNN and CDR2 is SYGVQD (reference sequence). The CDR3 spans 15 residues. V was pared by 2 bases and J by 4 bases, with 11 bases between.